This T cell receptor beta chain was obtained from a study of cytomegalovirus exposure and HLA in healthy donors (dated by TCRdb to about 2017). Regarding the complete study: An earlier analysis of some 500 of the donors reported roughly 270 Gb of sequence data and 117 million unique TCR beta sequences from approximately 180 million T cells. Around 320 gigabases of sequencing data and some 85 million unique TCR sequences were included in an early release covering about 600 HLA-typed donors. Of the 300 to 400 genotyped donors, approximately 83% fell in the genetic ancestry cluster associated with self-reported Caucasian donors. The study was designed to test whether signatures of past pathogen exposure could be identified by cataloging public T cell receptors. The study used immunosequencing to profile the T cell repertoires of 666 subjects and linked those repertoires to cytomegalovirus serostatus. Besides the first cohort of around 700 subjects, a separate validation cohort made up of around 120 different subjects was used. To predict cytomegalovirus infection status, the study brought together high-throughput TCR immunosequencing, statistical association of individual TCRs with disease status, and machine learning. A later analysis re-analyzed previously published TCR beta repertoires from 600 to 850 donors and added high-resolution HLA genotyping to study TCR occurrence patterns. Rather than drawing on any new phenotypic data, the later analysis identified candidate immune exposures from TCR beta sequences and the way those sequences occurred across donors. To decide whether each TCR beta V gene segment behaved as functional or pseudogenic, an earlier analysis of over 500 of the donors relied on high-throughput TCR beta sequencing. Donor age, sex, ethnicity and CMV serostatus were collected together with the repertoire data. A later genetic analysis took genome-wide SNP genotypes for about 65% of the 666 donors and used that subset as a discovery cohort. All discovery cohort repertoires had been generated using a single sequencing platform. Both class I and class II loci were covered by HLA typing, at four-digit resolution. Typing coverage varied by locus: 629-630 donors for A, B, C, DRB1 and DQB1; about 520 for DQA1; more than 600 for DPA1; approximately 470 for DPB1. Because of strong linkage in the cohort, roughly five DR-DQ haplotypes were treated as single units for association and clustering. Among almost 400 genotyped donors of the cohort, an average of 235,054 unique TCR beta nucleotide sequences were sequenced per donor, around a sixth of them non-productive.

The cohort consisted of 600 to 700 healthy bone marrow donors. At the time of sampling, all cohort members were nominally healthy, though unrecorded immune exposures were likely present. The donor was CMV seronegative and belonged to the group of over 300 seronegative cohort members. Every donor gave a peripheral blood sample, and the peripheral blood mononuclear cells from that sample were used for TCR beta sequencing. The Qiagen DNeasy Blood Extraction Kit was used to extract genomic DNA from the blood cell samples. About this clone itself: Its target antigen remains unknown. No base qualities exist here, and no much larger clone lies one base off it.

The CDR3 contains 13 residues, cysteine and phenylalanine counted. Only CDR3 DNA remains: 39 bases, in frame from the first base. CDR1 SNHLY and CDR2 FYNNEI are derived from the germline V gene. V gives up 3 bases and J gives up 2 bases, and the segment between their germline ends measures 7 bases. The library was prepared using the immunoSEQ multiplex PCR assay. For the multiplex PCR, a mixture combining 60 forward primers for TCR Vbeta segments and 13 reverse primers for TCR Jbeta segments was used. The CDR3 region of rearranged TCR beta genes was amplified from genomic DNA with a multiplex PCR assay. On the Illumina HiSeq System, the amplified TCR beta libraries were sequenced as 87-base-pair reads. On the authors' methods: Across the 700 or so repertoires, a later analysis counted roughly 77 million unique TCR beta chains, 9 million to 14 million of which were shared by at least two donors. Raw reads were error-corrected and collapsed into unique sequences by a nearest-neighbor algorithm in which closely related sequences were merged to remove PCR and sequencing errors. Alignment of CDR3 sequences to IMGT reference sequences was used to assign V, D and J gene segments. Each retained sequence needed at least a six-nucleotide match to both a V gene segment and a J gene segment. Rearrangements were called productive when the CDR3 lacked stop codons and stayed in frame with V and J; all others were non-productive. CDR3 was defined according to IMGT convention as the region running from the second conserved V-encoded cysteine to the conserved J-encoded phenylalanine. Sequences without an unambiguous match to a single V gene segment were excluded from the earlier analysis of several hundred of the donors. In an earlier analysis of a few hundred of the donors, V segments were called functional above 56.7% productive rearrangements and were called segregating when the between-donor standard deviation exceeded 5%. To diagnose cytomegalovirus status from the catalog of TCR beta chain sequences, a statistical classification framework was built. In a later analysis, TCR nucleotide sequences were compared against IMGT/GENE-DB human TR gene sequences so that V and J genes could be assigned. The TCRdist pipeline was used in a later analysis to assign CDR3 sequences and most-parsimonious VDJ recombination scenarios. In a later analysis, every TCR beta chain was defined by the combination of its CDR3 amino acid sequence and its V-gene family, and reads without a unique V-gene family were dropped. As a way to deal with suspected cross-contamination and a sequencing artifact, a later analysis dropped nearly 600 nucleotide sequences that were highly shared and had low generation probability. In a later analysis, a clonal expansion index was calculated for each public chain from normalized within-repertoire ranks of inferred template counts. In a later analysis, generation probabilities were computed with a VDJ recombination model fitted to out-of-frame rearrangements, and the resulting probabilities were checked against IGoR. Hypergeometric tests were used in a later analysis to score TCR-TCR, TCR-HLA and TCR-CMV co-occurrence, with a repertoire-size bias correction applied to the TCR pairs. A later analysis estimated false discovery rates by permuting HLA or CMV assignments 20 times. In a later analysis, co-occurring TCRs were grouped using DBSCAN, with TCRdist sequence similarity added in when clustering inside HLA-allele-positive subsets. Repertoires with fewer than 30,000 or more than 120,000 public chains were left out of co-occurrence clustering, as were five repertoires with anomalous nucleotide sharing. The immuneACCESS repertoire file appears here via TCRdb, limited to in-frame rearrangements. These files lack a portion of the clones; in checked studies, under half of the deficit traces to unresolved V genes, and the cause of the others is not known. That table gives V, J and clone size, and the DNA gave D and trimming. A total of some 160,000 clones appear in this sample, roughly 80% of them only once. The ten largest account for roughly 1.4% of the sample.

The research as a whole found: While some public TCRs were present in many individuals, most TCR sequences turned up only very rarely across donors. When HLA alleles, especially DR and DQ, strongly co-occurred, attributing TCR associations to individual alleles was difficult. Immune exposure information for the cohort was limited to CMV serostatus. Three of the identified cytomegalovirus-associated TCR beta chains were confirmed in vitro to be specific for cytomegalovirus antigens. V-gene and J-gene trimming of TCR beta chains was associated with a missense DCLRE1C variant in a later genetic analysis, and the association was replicated in an independent cohort. The authors suggested that the approach could potentially be extended to other disease states and immunological phenotypes. According to a later analysis, most CMV-associated TCR beta chains appeared to be HLA-restricted, and the HLA associations seemed to be driven largely by CMV exposure. The 87-base-pair reads could not distinguish some IMGT-functional V segments, including TRBV6-2 and TRBV6-3, so those segments were excluded. In a later analysis, HLA-associated TCR beta chains showed more clonal expansion and lower generation probabilities than non-associated chains that were equally common. A total of 164 TCR beta chains were listed by the study as associated with cytomegalovirus. Because some donors lacked HLA typing at each locus, the association tests relied only on the typed subset. The presence/absence analyses assumed that sequencing depth was roughly uniform across donors, and that assumption may not be true. In this cohort, only TCR beta chains were sequenced, and detectable features were limited by the absence of alpha or paired-chain data. A further reported finding was that TCR beta sequences accurately predicted the HLA-A and HLA-B alleles for most subjects in the first cohort. Compared with the roughly 600-donor mean, donors in an Asian-associated ancestry cluster had fewer N-insertions in productive TCRs, according to a later genetic analysis. Broadly in line with IMGT annotations, most TCR beta V segments showed up in productive rearrangements about 90% or about 30% of the time in an earlier analysis of approximately 640 of the donors. Several of the top co-occurrence clusters appeared to be linked to parvovirus B19, influenza, CMV and Epstein-Barr virus, according to a later analysis. Linkage disequilibrium might explain the correlated functional status among segregating V segments, but an unknown experimental factor could not be excluded. A later analysis found that TCR association rates varied across HLA loci, with DRB1 alleles showing the most associated TCRs and HLA-C alleles the fewest. Specific HLA alleles were associated with 15,000 to 20,000 TCR beta sequences at a false discovery rate of 0.05 in a later analysis. The classifier was reported to diagnose cytomegalovirus status with high specificity and sensitivity in both the original cohort and the validation cohort. The earlier analysis of some 540 of the donors excluded 15 to 20 rarely observed V segments, including chromosome 9 orphons, because counts were too low. The sequencing pipeline was judged likely to have produced a cluster of highly shared sequence variants as a technical artifact.

This chain is built from TRBV2 and TRBJ1-1; too little of a D gene remains to name it. The sequencing input was PBMCs. This TCR was sampled from a young woman in good health and CMV-seronegative. The bases are TGTGCCAGCAGTGAGGAGGGAAACACTGAAGCTTTCTTT. The translation is CASSEEGNTEAFF. The variable domain in full, with residues beyond the CDR3 obtained from the reference TRBV2 and TRBJ1-1 genes, is EPEVTQTPSHQVTQMGQEVILRCVPISNHLYFYWYRQILGQKVEFLVSFYNNEISEKSEIFDDQFSVERPDGSNFTLKIRSTKLEDSAMYFCASSEEGNTEAFFGQGTRLTVV.